A selection of T cell receptor beta chains follows, all from one sample in a study of blood T cell repertoires in COVID-19. The assay was immunoSEQ multiplex PCR, and TCRdb's table has in-frame clones only and misses some. The sample contains approximately 280,000 clones, 75% to 85% of which appear only once. The sequenced material came from peripheral blood. These receptors all come from a man aged 45-65 years with active or convalescent COVID-19. Each CDR3 is given with its conserved first and last residue. A D gene is named only where the DNA matches it firmly. The size entry is marked missing in some rows and otherwise reads once, few, many or a size class.

- - TRBJ2-2 TRBV12-3/TRBV12-4 CASSASAHGLFF TGTGCCAGCAGCGCTAGCGCACACGGCCTTTTTTTT
- - TRBJ1-5 TRBV19 CASSGRPFSGGNQPQHF TGTGCCAGTAGCGGACGACCTTTTTCGGGAGGCAATCAGCCCCAGCATTTT
- TRBD1 TRBJ1-2 TRBV7-9 CASSSGTGVGYTF TGTGCCAGCAGCTCCGGGACAGGGGTAGGCTACACCTTC
few TRBD2 TRBJ2-5 TRBV29-1 CSGGGLAGPQETQYF TGCAGCGGGGGCGGACTAGCGGGACCACAAGAGACCCAGTACTTC
- TRBD1 TRBJ1-5 TRBV18 CASSETGDQPQHF TGTGCCAGCTCAGAGACAGGGGATCAGCCCCAGCATTTT
- - TRBJ2-2 TRBV28 CASSLYGLTGELFF TGTGCCAGCAGTTTATATGGCTTGACCGGGGAGCTGTTTTTT
- TRBD2 TRBJ2-7 TRBV15 CATSRKLAGSAYEQYF TGTGCCACCAGCAGGAAACTAGCGGGATCTGCCTACGAGCAGTACTTC
- - TRBJ1-4 TRBV30 CAWTRGVPEKLFF TGTGCCTGGACCCGGGGAGTTCCTGAAAAACTGTTTTTT
- - TRBJ1-2 TRBV12-3/TRBV12-4 CASSSGTIYGYTF TGTGCCAGCAGTAGCGGGACAATCTATGGCTACACCTTC
once TRBD2 TRBJ2-1 TRBV6-2/TRBV6-3 CASSSYSGLAKVPYNEQFF TGTGCCAGCAGTTCTTACTCGGGACTAGCGAAGGTTCCCTACAATGAGCAGTTCTTC
- TRBD1 TRBJ1-3 TRBV2 CASSRTGGAGNTIYF TGTGCCAGCAGTCGGACAGGGGGCGCGGGAAACACCATATATTTT
- TRBD1 TRBJ1-5 TRBV28 CASSEPGQGVYNQPQHF TGTGCCAGCAGCGAACCGGGACAGGGGGTTTACAATCAGCCCCAGCATTTT
- - TRBJ1-2 TRBV7-6 CASSLGGHVDGYTF TGTGCCAGCAGCTTGGGTGGACATGTCGATGGCTACACCTTC
- TRBD1 TRBJ2-1 TRBV29-1 CSVEGGWDRGRDEQFF TGCAGCGTTGAAGGCGGATGGGACAGGGGGAGGGATGAGCAGTTCTTC
- TRBD1 TRBJ2-7 TRBV11-1 CASSFLDREGSYEQYF TGTGCCAGCAGCTTCCTCGACAGGGAAGGGTCCTACGAGCAGTACTTC
- - TRBJ2-7 TRBV6-6 CASRTDGSGPIYEQYF TGTGCCAGCAGGACCGATGGGAGCGGCCCTATCTACGAGCAGTACTTC
few - TRBJ2-2 TRBV11-2 CASSLVPQVGTGELFF TGTGCCAGCAGCTTAGTGCCACAGGTGGGCACCGGGGAGCTGTTTTTT
- - TRBJ2-7 TRBV27 CASGPYTTQGSYEQYF TGTGCCAGCGGACCGTATACAACACAGGGCTCCTACGAGCAGTACTTC
- - TRBJ1-1 TRBV10-3 CAISEQGGSVDTEAFF TGTGCCATCAGTGAACAGGGAGGGTCGGTGGACACTGAAGCTTTCTTT
once TRBD1 TRBJ1-2 TRBV24-1 CATSDPQTGINYGYTF TGTGCCACCAGTGACCCACAGACAGGGATTAACTATGGCTACACCTTC
once - TRBJ1-1 TRBV27 CASSLRSDRAEAFF TGTGCCAGCAGTTTACGGTCGGACAGAGCCGAAGCTTTCTTT
- TRBD2 TRBJ2-1 TRBV5-1 CASSLVTSGRYNEQFF TGCGCCAGCAGCTTGGTGACTAGCGGCCGTTACAATGAGCAGTTCTTC
few TRBD1 TRBJ2-2 TRBV4-1 CASSHSGTGGSGELFF TGCGCCAGCAGCCATTCCGGGACAGGGGGCTCCGGGGAGCTGTTTTTT
- - TRBJ2-3 TRBV6-1 CASSGPSGGTRTDTQYF TGTGCCAGCAGTGGGCCCTCGGGCGGGACCCGCACAGATACGCAGTATTTT
- - TRBJ2-1 TRBV6-4 CASTERAFHSSYNEQFF TGTGCCAGCACCGAGAGGGCTTTTCACAGCTCCTACAATGAGCAGTTCTTC
few TRBD2 TRBJ2-1 TRBV6-2/TRBV6-3 CASSPLAGEYNEQFF TGTGCCAGCAGTCCACTAGCGGGGGAATACAATGAGCAGTTCTTC
once TRBD1 TRBJ1-2 TRBV7-9 CASSSTGSFGGYTF TGTGCCAGCAGCTCGACAGGGTCATTCGGCGGCTACACCTTC